These 7 T cell receptor beta chains were sequenced from one sample in a study of identical twins. From the 5' RACE reads, TCRdb called clonotypes with MiXCR, one entry per CDR3 protein. The data show about 790,000 distinct CDR3 sequences, with approximately 18% seen just once and about 12% held by the top ten. The same sample was also studied in work on T cells expressing NK-cell markers.

Sequences were obtained from PBMCs. The receptor source for this set is a woman aged 18-29 years in good health.

This clonotype has only a few counts. The chain is built from TRBV20-1 and TRBJ1-1, with 9 bases that match TRBD1. The ends lost 1 base at V and 6 bases at J; junction bases unmatched: 9. CDR3 length: 15 residues. Germline V gene data show CDR1 as DFQATT and CDR2 as SNEGSKA (reference sequence). CDR3 in DNA: TGCAGTGCTAGAGGGGGAGGAACAGGGGGCCCTGAAGCTTTCTTT. The encoded protein is CSARGGGTGGPEAFF.

This clonotype was picked up many times. The chain is built from TRBV20-1 and TRBJ2-7; the D gene is possibly TRBD2 (6 bases). Trimming cost V 6 bases and J 5 bases, with 20 bases left between them. CDR1 DFQATT and CDR2 SNEGSKA come from the germline V gene (reference sequence). The CDR3 has 14 residues. CDR3 bases: TGCAGTGCCCCGGGAGCCGGAAATAACCACGAGCAGTACTTC. Protein product: CSAPGAGNNHEQYF.

The rearrangement links TRBV25-1 to TRBJ1-1; D is undetermined. From germline, CDR1 is MGHDK and CDR2 SYGVNS. The CDR3 is 13 amino acids. Deletions cut 6 bases from V and 4 bases from J, with 12 bases between. CDR3 sequence (DNA): TGTGCCAGCAGCTTTGGGGTGGGCACTGAAGCTTTCTTT. As protein: CASSFGVGTEAFF.

This CDR3 reads CASSLGWGQGQETQYF. In DNA form, the CDR3 reads TGTGCCAGCAGCTTAGGGTGGGGACAGGGTCAAGAGACCCAGTACTTC. The genes are TRBV7-9 and TRBJ2-5; TRBD1 aligns across 9 bases. CDR3 length: 16 residues. Germline lookup yields CDR1 SEHNR and CDR2 FQNEAQ (reference sequence). V trimming: 1 base; J trimming: 2 bases; junction bases outside the gene matches: 5.

In DNA form, the CDR3 reads TGCAGTCTGGCGGGAGGGGGGGATGAGCAGTTCTTC. Translation: CSLAGGGDEQFF. This rearrangement joins TRBV20-1 to TRBJ2-1; 9 positions match TRBD2. The CDR3 totals 12 residues. Trimming removed 8 bases from V and 8 bases from J; junction bases left unmatched: 7. In germline, CDR1 is DFQATT, CDR2 SNEGSKA (reference sequence).

This clonotype was observed a few times. The chain carries TRBV4-1 and TRBJ2-1; D uncertain. CDR1 is MGHRA, CDR2 YSYEKL, per germline. With 1 base removed from V and 3 bases from J, the gap between germline ends came to 10 bases. CDR3 length: 15 residues. This chain's CDR3 is CASSQGRVRYNEQFF. CDR3 nucleotide sequence: TGCGCCAGCAGCCAAGGACGAGTCCGCTACAATGAGCAGTTCTTC.

This clonotype has a count of ten or more. The rearrangement joins TRBV20-1 to TRBJ1-1; 8 nucleotides match TRBD1. J gave up 4 bases and V 1 base, and 5 bases lay outside the gene matches. Germline values: CDR1 DFQATT, CDR2 SNEGSKA (reference sequence). The CDR3 covers 14 residues. The CDR3 DNA reads as TGCAGTGCTAGAGTACAGGGGGGGAGCACTGAAGCTTTCTTT. Translation: CSARVQGGSTEAFF.